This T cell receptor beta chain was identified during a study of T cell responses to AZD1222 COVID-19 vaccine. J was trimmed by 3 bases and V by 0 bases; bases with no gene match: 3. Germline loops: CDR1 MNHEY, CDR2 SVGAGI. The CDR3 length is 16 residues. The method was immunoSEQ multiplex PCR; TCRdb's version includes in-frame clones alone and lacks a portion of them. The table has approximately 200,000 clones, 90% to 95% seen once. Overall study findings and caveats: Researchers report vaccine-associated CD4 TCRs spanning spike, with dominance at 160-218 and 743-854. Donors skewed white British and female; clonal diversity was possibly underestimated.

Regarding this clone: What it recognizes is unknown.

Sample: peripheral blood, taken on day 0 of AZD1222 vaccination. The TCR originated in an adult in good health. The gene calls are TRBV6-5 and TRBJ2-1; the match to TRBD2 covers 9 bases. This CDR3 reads CASSYSTSGFYNEQFF. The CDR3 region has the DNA TGTGCCAGCAGTTACTCGACTAGCGGCTTCTACAATGAGCAGTTCTTC.